Below are 2 T cell receptor beta chains sequenced from a single sample in a study of low-dose radiotherapy and immunotherapy resistance in tumors. Priming of first-strand cDNA relied on TRAV- and TRBV-specific primers (covering alpha and beta chains). Using a constant-region primer together with a V-primer adapter, TCRs were subjected to around 20 PCR cycles of amplification. One entry per CDR3 protein results from TCRdb running MiXCR on the reads. The repertoire holds 65,000 to 90,000 distinct CDR3 sequences, approximately 19% seen once, with roughly 6% in the top ten. Time point: before trial treatment. The specimen comprised PBMCs, sampled before treatment. Receptors originate from a male donor with prostate cancer.

J is TRBJ1-1 and V is TRBV7-8, with 8 nucleotides matching TRBD1. There are 14 residues in the CDR3. Germline trimming cut 5 bases from V and 7 bases from J; bases unmatched to any gene: 9. Germline lookup yields CDR1 SGHVS and CDR2 FQNEAQ. The CDR3 bases are TGTGCCAGCAGCGCACTGACAGGGGCAAGTGAAGCTTTCTTT. Protein: CASSALTGASEAFF.

Concerning this clonotype: A read error is likely here: a far larger clone is one base away. The rearrangement links TRBV5-6 to TRBJ2-1, with D perhaps being TRBD1 or TRBD2 (6 bases each). Trimming pared 4 bases from V and 10 bases from J, leaving 21 bases between. Germline assignment: CDR1 SGHDT and CDR2 YYEEEE. The CDR3 spans 15 residues. The CDR3 DNA is TGTGCCAGCAGCATAGAGGGGGGAGAGCCCTACGAGCAGTTCTTC. Protein sequence: CASSIEGGEPYEQFF.